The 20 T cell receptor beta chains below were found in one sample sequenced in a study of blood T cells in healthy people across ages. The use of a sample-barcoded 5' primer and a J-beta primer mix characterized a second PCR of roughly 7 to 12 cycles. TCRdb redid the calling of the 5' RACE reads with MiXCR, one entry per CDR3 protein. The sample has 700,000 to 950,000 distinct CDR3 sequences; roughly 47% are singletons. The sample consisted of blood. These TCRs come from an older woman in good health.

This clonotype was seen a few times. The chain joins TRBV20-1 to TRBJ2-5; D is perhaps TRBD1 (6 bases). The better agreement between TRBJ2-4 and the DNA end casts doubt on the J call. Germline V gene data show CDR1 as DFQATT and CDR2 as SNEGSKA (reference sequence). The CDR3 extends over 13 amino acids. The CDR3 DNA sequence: TGCAGTGCTAGAGTGGGGGCGGGTGACATTCAGTACTTC. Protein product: CSARVGAGDIQYF.

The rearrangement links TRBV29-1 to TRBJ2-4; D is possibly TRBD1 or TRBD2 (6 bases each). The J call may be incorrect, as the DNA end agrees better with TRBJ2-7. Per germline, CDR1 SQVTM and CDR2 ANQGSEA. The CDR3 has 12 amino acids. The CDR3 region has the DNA TGCAGCGTTGAAGTTCCGGGGGCCGAGCAGTACTTC. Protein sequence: CSVEVPGAEQYF.

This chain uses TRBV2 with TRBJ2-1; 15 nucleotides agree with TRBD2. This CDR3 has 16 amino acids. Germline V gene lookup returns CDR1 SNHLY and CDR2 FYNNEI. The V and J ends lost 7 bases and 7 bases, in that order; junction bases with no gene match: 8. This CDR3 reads CASIEQGLAGGNEQFF. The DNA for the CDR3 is TGTGCCAGCATTGAGCAGGGACTAGCGGGGGGAAATGAGCAGTTCTTC. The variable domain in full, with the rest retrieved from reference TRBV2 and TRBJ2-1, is EPEVTQTPSHQVTQMGQEVILRCVPISNHLYFYWYRQILGQKVEFLVSFYNNEISEKSEIFDDQFSVERPDGSNFTLKIRSTKLEDSAMYFCASIEQGLAGGNEQFFGPGTRLTVL.

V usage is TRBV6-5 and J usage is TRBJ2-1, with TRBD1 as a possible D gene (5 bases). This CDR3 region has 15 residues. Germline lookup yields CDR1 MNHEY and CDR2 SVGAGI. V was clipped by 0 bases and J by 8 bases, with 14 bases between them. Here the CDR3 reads CASSYSGQQNYEQFF. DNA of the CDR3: TGTGCCAGCAGTTACTCGGGGCAGCAAAACTATGAGCAGTTCTTC.

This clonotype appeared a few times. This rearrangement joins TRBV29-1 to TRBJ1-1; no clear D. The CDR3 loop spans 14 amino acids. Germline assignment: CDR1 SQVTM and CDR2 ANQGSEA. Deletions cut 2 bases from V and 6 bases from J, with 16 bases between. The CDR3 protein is CSVESRPGGAEAFF. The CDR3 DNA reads TGCAGCGTTGAAAGTCGGCCAGGCGGGGCTGAAGCTTTCTTT.

CDR3 sequence: CASSFAGGSYEQYF. Here the CDR3 DNA reads TGTGCCAGCAGTTTTGCGGGAGGGTCCTACGAGCAGTACTTC. The V call is TRBV27, the J call TRBJ2-7, with TRBD2 matching 9 bases. V trimming: 3 bases; J trimming: 1 base; junction bases outside the gene matches: 1. Germline CDR1 is MNHEY and CDR2 is SMNVEV (reference sequence). The CDR3 consists of 14 residues.

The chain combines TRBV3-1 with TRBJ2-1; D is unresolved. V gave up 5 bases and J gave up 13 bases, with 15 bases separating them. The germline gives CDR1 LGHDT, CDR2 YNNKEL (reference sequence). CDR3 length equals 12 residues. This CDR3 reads CASSSLQETQFF. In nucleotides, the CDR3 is TGTGCCAGCAGCTCCCTCCAAGAGACCCAGTTCTTC.

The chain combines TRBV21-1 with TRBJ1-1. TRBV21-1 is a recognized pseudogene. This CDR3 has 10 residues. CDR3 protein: CASRYTEAFF. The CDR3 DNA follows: TGTGCCAGCAGGTACACTGAAGCTTTCTTT.

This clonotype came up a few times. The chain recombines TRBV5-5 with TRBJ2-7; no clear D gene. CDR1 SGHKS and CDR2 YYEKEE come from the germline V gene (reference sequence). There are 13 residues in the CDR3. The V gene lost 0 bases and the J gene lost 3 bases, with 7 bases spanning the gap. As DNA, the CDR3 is TGTGCCAGCAGCTTGGAAAGGGTCTACGAGCAGTACTTC. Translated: CASSLERVYEQYF.

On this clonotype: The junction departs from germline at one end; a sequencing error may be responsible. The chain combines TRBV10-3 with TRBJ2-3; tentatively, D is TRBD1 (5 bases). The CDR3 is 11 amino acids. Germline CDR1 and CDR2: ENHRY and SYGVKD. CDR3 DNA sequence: TGTGCCATCAGTGTGACAGATACGCGGTATTTT. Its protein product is CAISVTDTRYF.

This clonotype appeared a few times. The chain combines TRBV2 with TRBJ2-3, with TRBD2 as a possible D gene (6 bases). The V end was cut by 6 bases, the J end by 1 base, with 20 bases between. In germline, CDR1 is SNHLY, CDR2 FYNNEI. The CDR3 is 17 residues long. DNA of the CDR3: TGTGCCAGCAGGACTACTCTAGCGCGGGGAGGCACAGATACGCAGTATTTT. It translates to CASRTTLARGGTDTQYF.

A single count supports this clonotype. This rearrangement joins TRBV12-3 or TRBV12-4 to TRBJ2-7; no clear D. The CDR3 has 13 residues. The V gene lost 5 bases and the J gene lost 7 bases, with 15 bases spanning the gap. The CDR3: CASSPLVYNEQYF. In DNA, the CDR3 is TGTGCCAGCAGTCCTTTGGTCTACAATGAGCAGTACTTC.

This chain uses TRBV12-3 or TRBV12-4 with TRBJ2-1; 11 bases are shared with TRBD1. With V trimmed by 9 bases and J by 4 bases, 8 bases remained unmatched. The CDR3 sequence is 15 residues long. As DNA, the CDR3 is TGTGCCAGTTGGGCCGGACAGGGGGCTTACAATGAGCAGTTCTTC. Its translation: CASWAGQGAYNEQFF.

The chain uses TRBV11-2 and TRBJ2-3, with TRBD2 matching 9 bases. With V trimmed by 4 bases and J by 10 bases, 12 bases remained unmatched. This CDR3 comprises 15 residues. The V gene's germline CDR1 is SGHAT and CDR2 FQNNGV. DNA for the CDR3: TGTGCCAGCAGCTCGGGGAGAATAGCGGGGGCCCCGCAGTATTTT. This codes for CASSSGRIAGAPQYF.

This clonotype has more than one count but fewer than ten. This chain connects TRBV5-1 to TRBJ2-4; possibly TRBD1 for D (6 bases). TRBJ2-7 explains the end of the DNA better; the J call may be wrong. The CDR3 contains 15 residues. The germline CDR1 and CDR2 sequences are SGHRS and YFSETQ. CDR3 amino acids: CASRNQVGAGDEQYF. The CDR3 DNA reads TGCGCCAGCAGAAATCAGGTTGGGGCAGGGGACGAGCAGTACTTC.

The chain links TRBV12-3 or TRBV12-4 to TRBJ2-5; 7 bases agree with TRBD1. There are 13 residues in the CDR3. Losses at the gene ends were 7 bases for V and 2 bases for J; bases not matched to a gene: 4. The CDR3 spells CASTRDSQETQYF. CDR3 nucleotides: TGTGCCAGCACCCGGGACAGTCAAGAGACCCAGTACTTC.

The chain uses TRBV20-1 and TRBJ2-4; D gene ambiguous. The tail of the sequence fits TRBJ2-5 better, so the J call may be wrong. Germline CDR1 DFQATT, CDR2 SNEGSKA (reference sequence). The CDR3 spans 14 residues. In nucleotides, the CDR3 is TGCAGTGCTAGGGTCCCACCGGCCCAAGAGACCCAGTACTTC. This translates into CSARVPPAQETQYF.

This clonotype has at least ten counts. CDR3 loop: CASSYVVAGEVTFF. As DNA, the CDR3 is TGTGCCAGCAGTTACGTGGTAGCGGGAGAAGTAACGTTCTTC. The genes are TRBV6-2 or TRBV6-3 and TRBJ2-1; TRBD2 aligns across 9 bases. The CDR3 is 14 residues long. The V gene end was trimmed by 2 bases and the J gene end by 15 bases; junction bases not matched to a gene: 11. Per germline, CDR1 MNHEY and CDR2 SVGEGT.

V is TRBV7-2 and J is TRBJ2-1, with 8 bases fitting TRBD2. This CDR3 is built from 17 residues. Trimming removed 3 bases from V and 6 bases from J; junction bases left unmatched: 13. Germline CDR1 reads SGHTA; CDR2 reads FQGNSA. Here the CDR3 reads CASSLPLAGLSGNEQFF. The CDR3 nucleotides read TGTGCCAGCAGCTTGCCCTTAGCGGGGCTTTCGGGCAATGAGCAGTTCTTC.

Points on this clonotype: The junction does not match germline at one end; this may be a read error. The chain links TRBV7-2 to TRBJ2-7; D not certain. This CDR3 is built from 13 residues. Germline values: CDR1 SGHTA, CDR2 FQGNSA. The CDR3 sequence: CANSLEASYEQYF. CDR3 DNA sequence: TGTGCCAACAGCTTAGAAGCGTCCTACGAGCAGTACTTC. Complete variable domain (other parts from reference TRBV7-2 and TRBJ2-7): GAGVSQSPSNKVTEKGKDVELRCDPISGHTALYWYRQSLGQGLEFLIYFQGNSAPDKSGLPSDRFSAERTGGSVSTLTIQRTQQEDSAVYLCANSLEASYEQYFGPGTRLTVT.